This TCR beta chain was found in a study of cytomegalovirus exposure and HLA in healthy donors (TCRdb year 2017). In the study overall: An earlier analysis of 550 to 700 of the donors reported about 290 Gb of sequence data and 120 million or so unique TCR beta sequences from 190 million or so T cells. Around 320 gigabases of sequencing data and some 85 million unique TCR sequences were included in an early release covering under 650 HLA-typed donors. Of the roughly 400 genotyped donors, 81% were placed in the genetic ancestry cluster associated with self-reported Caucasian donors. The study aimed to test whether cataloging public T cell receptors could reveal signatures of past pathogen exposure. The study used immunosequencing to profile the T cell repertoires of about 670 subjects and linked those repertoires to cytomegalovirus serostatus. Along with the approximately 700-subject first cohort, a separate validation cohort of over a hundred different subjects was used. To predict cytomegalovirus infection status, the study brought together high-throughput TCR immunosequencing, statistical association of individual TCRs with disease status, and machine learning. To study patterns of TCR occurrence, a later analysis re-analyzed previously published TCR beta repertoires from 700 or so donors and added high-resolution HLA genotyping. Rather than using new phenotypic data, the later analysis identified candidate immune exposures from TCR beta sequences and from how often those sequences occurred across donors. To decide whether each TCR beta V gene segment behaved as functional or pseudogenic, an earlier analysis of several hundred of the donors relied on high-throughput TCR beta sequencing. Donor age, sex, ethnicity and CMV serostatus were compiled alongside the repertoire data. A later genetic analysis took genome-wide SNP genotypes for about 65% of the roughly 670 donors and used that subset as a discovery cohort. Every repertoire in the discovery cohort had been generated on one and the same sequencing platform. Both class I and class II loci were covered by HLA typing, at four-digit resolution. Typing coverage varied by locus: roughly 629-640 donors for A, B, C, DRB1 and DQB1; approximately 500 for DQA1; about 590 for DPA1; 400 to 480 for DPB1. About five DR-DQ haplotypes were handled as single units for association and clustering, since linkage in the cohort was strong. Among about 360 genotyped donors of the cohort, an average of approximately 240,000 unique TCR beta nucleotide sequences were sequenced per donor, around 20% of them non-productive.

CDR1 and CDR2 were assigned from the germline V gene as MNHEY and SVGAGI. V lost 4 bases and J lost 6 bases; the stretch between them is 3 bases long. The CDR3 runs 11 residues from the cysteine to the phenylalanine. Only the CDR3 portion is preserved as DNA: 33 bases, with reading frame beginning at the first base. Turning to this clone: It lacks a known antigen. Base qualities are not provided; no much larger clone lies one nucleotide away.

The cohort was made up of about 610 healthy bone marrow donors. At the time of sampling, all cohort members were nominally healthy, though unrecorded immune exposures were likely present. The donor tested CMV seropositive, placing the donor among the approximately 290 seropositive members of the cohort. A peripheral blood sample was collected from each donor, and TCR beta sequencing was performed on peripheral blood mononuclear cells. Genomic DNA extraction from the blood cell samples was performed with the Qiagen DNeasy Blood Extraction Kit. The paper as a whole reports these results and caveats: Some IMGT-functional V segments, including TRBV6-2 and TRBV6-3, could not be told apart with the 87-base-pair reads, so those segments were excluded. A cluster of highly shared sequence variants was judged likely to represent a technical artifact of the sequencing pipeline. In a later analysis, TCR association rates were found to vary across HLA loci, with the most associated TCRs seen for DRB1 alleles and the fewest for HLA-C alleles. In a later analysis, most CMV-associated TCR beta chains were found to appear HLA-restricted, with HLA associations seemingly driven largely by CMV exposure. Compared with equally common non-associated chains, HLA-associated TCR beta chains in a later analysis were more clonally expanded and had lower generation probabilities. Sequencing depth was assumed to be roughly uniform across donors in the presence/absence analyses, though that assumption may not hold. According to a later analysis, parvovirus B19, influenza, CMV and Epstein-Barr virus appeared linked to several top co-occurrence clusters. According to the authors, the approach could potentially be generalized to other disease states and immunological phenotypes. HLA typing was unavailable for some donors at each locus, so association tests used only the typed subset. Assigning TCR associations to individual alleles was difficult when HLA alleles, especially DR and DQ, strongly co-occurred. In an earlier analysis of a few hundred of the donors, most TCR beta V segments were observed in productive rearrangements about 90% or about 30% of the time, broadly matching IMGT annotations. While some public TCRs were present in many individuals, most TCR sequences turned up only very rarely across donors. For the cohort, immune exposure information was limited to CMV serostatus. In a later genetic analysis, a missense DCLRE1C variant was associated with V-gene and J-gene trimming of TCR beta chains, and the association was replicated in an independent cohort. In both the original and validation cohorts, the classifier was reported to diagnose cytomegalovirus status with high specificity and sensitivity. This cohort had only TCR beta chains sequenced, and the lack of alpha or paired-chain data limited which features could be detected. Correlated functional status among segregating V segments might reflect linkage disequilibrium, but an unknown experimental factor could not be ruled out. Seventeen rarely observed V segments, including chromosome 9 orphons, were excluded from the earlier analysis of approximately 600 of the donors because counts were too low. A total of about 180 TCR beta chains were listed by the study as associated with cytomegalovirus. In a later analysis, 16,951 TCR beta sequences were associated with specific HLA alleles at a false discovery rate of 0.05. Compared with the roughly 710-donor mean, donors in an Asian-associated ancestry cluster had fewer N-insertions in productive TCRs, according to a later genetic analysis. In vitro tests confirmed that a few of the cytomegalovirus-associated TCR beta chains recognize cytomegalovirus antigens. A further reported finding was that TCR beta sequences accurately predicted the HLA-A and HLA-B alleles for most subjects in the first cohort.

Library method: the immunoSEQ multiplex PCR assay. A mixture of 60 forward primers for TCR Vbeta segments and 13 reverse primers for TCR Jbeta segments was used in the multiplex PCR. The CDR3 region of rearranged TCR beta genes was amplified from genomic DNA with a multiplex PCR assay. The Illumina HiSeq System was used to sequence the amplified TCR beta libraries as 87-base-pair reads. The study's processing was this. A later analysis tallied around 82 million unique TCR beta chains across the approximately 670 repertoires, and approximately 12 million of those chains were shared by two or more donors. A nearest-neighbor algorithm error-corrected the raw reads and collapsed the reads into unique sequences, merging closely related sequences to remove PCR and sequencing errors. Alignment of CDR3 sequences to IMGT reference sequences was used to assign V, D and J gene segments. For a sequence to be retained, a match of at least six nucleotides was required to both a V gene segment and a J gene segment. Rearrangements were classified as productive when the CDR3 lacked stop codons and remained in frame with V and J, and all other rearrangements were classified as non-productive. CDR3 was defined according to IMGT convention as the region running from the second conserved V-encoded cysteine to the conserved J-encoded phenylalanine. In an earlier analysis of around 570 of the donors, sequences lacking an unambiguous match to a single V gene segment were excluded. An earlier analysis of 450 to 650 of the donors called V segments functional above 56.7% productive rearrangements and segregating when the between-donor standard deviation exceeded 5%. To diagnose cytomegalovirus status from the catalog of TCR beta chain sequences, a statistical classification framework was built. A later analysis assigned V and J genes by comparing TCR nucleotide sequences with IMGT/GENE-DB human TR gene sequences. Using the TCRdist pipeline, a later analysis assigned CDR3 sequences along with most-parsimonious VDJ recombination scenarios. In a later analysis, every TCR beta chain was defined by the combination of its CDR3 amino acid sequence and its V-gene family, and reads without a unique V-gene family were dropped. As a way to deal with suspected cross-contamination and a sequencing artifact, a later analysis dropped roughly 600 nucleotide sequences that were highly shared and had low generation probability. In a later analysis, a clonal expansion index was calculated for each public chain from normalized within-repertoire ranks of inferred template counts. In a later analysis, generation probabilities were computed with a VDJ recombination model fitted to out-of-frame rearrangements, and the resulting probabilities were checked against IGoR. In a later analysis, TCR-TCR, TCR-HLA and TCR-CMV co-occurrence was scored with hypergeometric tests, and a repertoire-size bias correction was applied to TCR pairs. A later analysis estimated false discovery rates by permuting HLA or CMV assignments 20 times. In a later analysis, co-occurring TCRs were grouped using DBSCAN, and TCRdist sequence similarity was added for clustering within HLA-allele-positive subsets. Repertoires with fewer than 30,000 or more than 120,000 public chains were left out of co-occurrence clustering, as were four to six repertoires with anomalous nucleotide sharing. Sourced from immuneACCESS, this table was stored by TCRdb with only in-frame sequences that have V and J called. A share of the clones is absent; for the studies checked, an unresolved V gene accounts for under half, and the remainder has no known explanation. V and J calls and clone size follow that table, whereas D and trimming were derived from the DNA. The sample has 150,000 to 250,000 clones on record, approximately 85% of them singletons. The ten biggest clones cover 6.5% of the sample.

Sequenced: PBMCs. The sequence was collected from a woman between 50 and 59 years old in good health and CMV-seropositive. This sequence uses TRBV6-5 and TRBJ2-2; the D gene assignment is ambiguous. The CDR3 region reads CASSSSGELFF. The bases read TGTGCCAGCAGTTCTTCCGGGGAGCTGTTTTTT.